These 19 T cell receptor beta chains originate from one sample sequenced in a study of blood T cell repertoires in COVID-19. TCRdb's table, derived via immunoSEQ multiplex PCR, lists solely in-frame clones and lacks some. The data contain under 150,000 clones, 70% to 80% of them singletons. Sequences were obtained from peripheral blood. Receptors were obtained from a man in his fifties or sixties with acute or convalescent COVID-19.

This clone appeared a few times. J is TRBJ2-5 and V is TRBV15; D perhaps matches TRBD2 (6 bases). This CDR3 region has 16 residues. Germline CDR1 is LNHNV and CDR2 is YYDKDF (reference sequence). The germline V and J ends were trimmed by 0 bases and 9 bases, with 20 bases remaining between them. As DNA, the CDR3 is TGTGCCACCAGCAGAGATTTTTTGGAGGGTTTAGGGTCCCAGTACTTC. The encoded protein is CATSRDFLEGLGSQYF.

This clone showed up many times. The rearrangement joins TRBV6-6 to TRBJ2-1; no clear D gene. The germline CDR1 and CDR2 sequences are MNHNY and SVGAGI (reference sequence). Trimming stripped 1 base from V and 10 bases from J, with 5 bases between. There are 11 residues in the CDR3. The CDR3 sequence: CASSYFAEQFF. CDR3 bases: TGTGCCAGCAGTTACTTTGCGGAGCAGTTCTTC.

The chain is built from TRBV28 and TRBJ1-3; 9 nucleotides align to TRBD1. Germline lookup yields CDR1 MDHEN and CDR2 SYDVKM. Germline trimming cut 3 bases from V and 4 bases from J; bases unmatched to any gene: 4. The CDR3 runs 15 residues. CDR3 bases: TGTGCCAGCAGTTTCGGGACAGGGACCGGAAACACCATATATTTT. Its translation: CASSFGTGTGNTIYF.

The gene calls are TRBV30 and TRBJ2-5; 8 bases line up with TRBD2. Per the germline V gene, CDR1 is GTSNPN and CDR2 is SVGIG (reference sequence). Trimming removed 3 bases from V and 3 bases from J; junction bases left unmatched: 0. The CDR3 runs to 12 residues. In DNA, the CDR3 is TGTGCCTGGAGGGGACTAGAAGAGACCCAGTACTTC. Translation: CAWRGLEETQYF.

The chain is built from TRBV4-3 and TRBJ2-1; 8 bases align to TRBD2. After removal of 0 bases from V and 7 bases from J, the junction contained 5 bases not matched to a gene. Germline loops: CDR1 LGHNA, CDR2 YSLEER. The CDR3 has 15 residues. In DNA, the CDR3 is TGCGCCAGCAGCCAAGAAGGGACTAGTTGGAATGAGCAGTTCTTC. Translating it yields CASSQEGTSWNEQFF.

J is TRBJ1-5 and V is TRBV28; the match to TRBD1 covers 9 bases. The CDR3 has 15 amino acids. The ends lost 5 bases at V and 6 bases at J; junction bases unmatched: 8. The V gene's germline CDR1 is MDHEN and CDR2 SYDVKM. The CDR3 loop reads CASSPTGGNVQPQHF. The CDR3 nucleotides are TGTGCCAGCAGTCCTACAGGGGGCAATGTTCAGCCCCAGCATTTT.

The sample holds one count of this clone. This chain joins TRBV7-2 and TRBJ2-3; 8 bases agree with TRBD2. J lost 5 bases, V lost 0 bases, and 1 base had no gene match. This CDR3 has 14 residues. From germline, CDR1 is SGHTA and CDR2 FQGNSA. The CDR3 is CASSLAGLVDTQYF. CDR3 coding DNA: TGTGCCAGCAGCTTAGCGGGACTAGTAGATACGCAGTATTTT.

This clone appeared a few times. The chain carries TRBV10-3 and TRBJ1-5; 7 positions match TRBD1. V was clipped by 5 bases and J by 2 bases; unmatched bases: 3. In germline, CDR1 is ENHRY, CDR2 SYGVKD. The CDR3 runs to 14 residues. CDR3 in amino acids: CAISKDRGNQPQHF. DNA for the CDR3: TGTGCCATCAGTAAAGACAGGGGCAATCAGCCCCAGCATTTT.

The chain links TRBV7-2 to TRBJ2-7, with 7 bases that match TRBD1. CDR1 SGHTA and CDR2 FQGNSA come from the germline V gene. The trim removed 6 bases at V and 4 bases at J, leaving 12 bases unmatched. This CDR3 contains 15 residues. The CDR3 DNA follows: TGTGCCAGCAGTTCTTCCCAGGGGGTACGGTACGAGCAGTACTTC. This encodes CASSSSQGVRYEQYF.

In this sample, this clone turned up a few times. DNA of the CDR3: TGTGCCGGACAGGGAAGGGCAGAAAAACTGTTTTTT. As protein: CAGQGRAEKLFF. The chain employs TRBV30 and TRBJ1-4; TRBD1 matches 8 bases. The CDR3 is 12 residues long. Per germline, CDR1 GTSNPN and CDR2 SVGIG (reference sequence). V gave up 8 bases and J gave up 8 bases; unmatched junction bases: 7.

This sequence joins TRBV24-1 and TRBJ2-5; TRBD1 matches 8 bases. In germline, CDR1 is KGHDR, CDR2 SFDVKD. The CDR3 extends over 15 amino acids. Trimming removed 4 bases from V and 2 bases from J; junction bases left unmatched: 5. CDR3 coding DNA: TGTGCCACCAGTGACTGGACAGGGCTACAAGAGACCCAGTACTTC. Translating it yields CATSDWTGLQETQYF.

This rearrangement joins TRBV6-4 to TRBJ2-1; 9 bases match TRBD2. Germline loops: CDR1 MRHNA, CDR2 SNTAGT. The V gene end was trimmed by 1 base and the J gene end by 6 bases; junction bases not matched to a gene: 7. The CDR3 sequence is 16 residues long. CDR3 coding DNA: TGTGCCAGCAGTGACTTCGCGGGAGGGCTTTTCAATGAGCAGTTCTTC. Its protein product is CASSDFAGGLFNEQFF.

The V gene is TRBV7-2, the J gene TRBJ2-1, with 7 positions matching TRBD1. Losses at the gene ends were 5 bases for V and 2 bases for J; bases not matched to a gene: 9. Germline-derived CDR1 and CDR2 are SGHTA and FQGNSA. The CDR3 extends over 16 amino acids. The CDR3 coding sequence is TGTGCCAGCAGCCCAGCAGGGGGTTCCCCCTACAATGAGCAGTTCTTC. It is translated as CASSPAGGSPYNEQFF. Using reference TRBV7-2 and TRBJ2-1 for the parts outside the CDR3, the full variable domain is GAGVSQSPSNKVTEKGKDVELRCDPISGHTALYWYRQSLGQGLEFLIYFQGNSAPDKSGLPSDRFSAERTGGSVSTLTIQRTQQEDSAVYLCASSPAGGSPYNEQFFGPGTRLTVL.

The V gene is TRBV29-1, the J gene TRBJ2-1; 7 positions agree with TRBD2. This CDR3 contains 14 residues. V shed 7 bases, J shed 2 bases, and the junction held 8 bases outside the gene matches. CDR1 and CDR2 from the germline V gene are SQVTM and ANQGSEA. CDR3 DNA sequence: TGCAGCGCGACGACGGGAGGCGCCTACAATGAGCAGTTCTTC. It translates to CSATTGGAYNEQFF.

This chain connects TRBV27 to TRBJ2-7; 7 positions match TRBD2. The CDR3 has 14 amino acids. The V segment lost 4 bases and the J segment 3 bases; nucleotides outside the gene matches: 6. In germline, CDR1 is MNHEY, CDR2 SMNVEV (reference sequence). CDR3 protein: CASSSLAGLYEQYF. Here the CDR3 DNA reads TGTGCCAGCAGTTCATTAGCGGGTCTCTACGAGCAGTACTTC.

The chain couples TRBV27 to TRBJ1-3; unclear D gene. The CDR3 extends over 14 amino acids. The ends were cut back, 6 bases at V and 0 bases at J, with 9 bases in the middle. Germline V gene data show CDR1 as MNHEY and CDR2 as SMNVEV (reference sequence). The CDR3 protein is CASREVGSGNTIYF. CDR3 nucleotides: TGTGCCAGCAGAGAGGTGGGCTCTGGAAACACCATATATTTT.

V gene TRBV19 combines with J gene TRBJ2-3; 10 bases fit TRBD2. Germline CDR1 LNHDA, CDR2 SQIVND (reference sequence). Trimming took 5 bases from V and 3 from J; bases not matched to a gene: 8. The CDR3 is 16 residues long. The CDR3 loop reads CASSPQASGSTDTQYF. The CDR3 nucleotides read TGTGCCAGTAGTCCCCAAGCTAGCGGGAGTACAGATACGCAGTATTTT. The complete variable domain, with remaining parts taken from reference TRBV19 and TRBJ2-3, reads DGGITQSPKYLFRKEGQNVTLSCEQNLNHDAMYWYRQDPGQGLRLIYYSQIVNDFQKGDIAEGYSVSREKKESFPLTVTSAQKNPTAFYLCASSPQASGSTDTQYFGPGTRLTVL.

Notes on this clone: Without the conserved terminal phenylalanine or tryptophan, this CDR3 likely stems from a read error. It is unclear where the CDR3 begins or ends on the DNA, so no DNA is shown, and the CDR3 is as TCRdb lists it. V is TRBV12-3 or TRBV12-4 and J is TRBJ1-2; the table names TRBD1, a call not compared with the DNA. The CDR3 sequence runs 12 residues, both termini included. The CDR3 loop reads CASSLPQGGQNL.

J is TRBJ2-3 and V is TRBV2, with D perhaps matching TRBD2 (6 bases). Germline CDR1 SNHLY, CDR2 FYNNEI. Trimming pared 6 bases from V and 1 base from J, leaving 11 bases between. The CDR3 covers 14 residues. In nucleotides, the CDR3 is TGTGCCAGCAGAGGGGACTCCCGCACAGATACGCAGTATTTT. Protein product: CASRGDSRTDTQYF.